This TCR beta chain was recovered during a study of CD8+ T cells in alopecia areata. Germline trimming cut 3 bases from V and 9 bases from J; bases unmatched to any gene: 9. Germline lookup yields CDR1 SGHVS and CDR2 FNYEAQ. The CDR3 is 15 residues long. Regarding treatment: oral pan-JAK inhibitor, 5-10 mg twice daily. Once RNA had been extracted, it was reverse transcribed into cDNA to act as the sequencing template. Sequencing was performed with immunoSEQ multiplex PCR; in TCRdb, only in-frame clones are kept and a portion is missing. The data hold about 220,000 clones, with more than 45% observed a single time.

Sample: CD4+ T cells sorted from blood, taken at week 4, from a patient treated with tofacitinib. The V call is TRBV7-6, the J call TRBJ1-5, with 9 bases lining up with TRBD1. This receptor was taken from a human donor with alopecia areata. This chain's CDR3 is CASSFSDRGFGPQHF. CDR3 DNA: TGTGCCAGCAGCTTTAGCGACAGGGGGTTTGGGCCCCAGCATTTT.